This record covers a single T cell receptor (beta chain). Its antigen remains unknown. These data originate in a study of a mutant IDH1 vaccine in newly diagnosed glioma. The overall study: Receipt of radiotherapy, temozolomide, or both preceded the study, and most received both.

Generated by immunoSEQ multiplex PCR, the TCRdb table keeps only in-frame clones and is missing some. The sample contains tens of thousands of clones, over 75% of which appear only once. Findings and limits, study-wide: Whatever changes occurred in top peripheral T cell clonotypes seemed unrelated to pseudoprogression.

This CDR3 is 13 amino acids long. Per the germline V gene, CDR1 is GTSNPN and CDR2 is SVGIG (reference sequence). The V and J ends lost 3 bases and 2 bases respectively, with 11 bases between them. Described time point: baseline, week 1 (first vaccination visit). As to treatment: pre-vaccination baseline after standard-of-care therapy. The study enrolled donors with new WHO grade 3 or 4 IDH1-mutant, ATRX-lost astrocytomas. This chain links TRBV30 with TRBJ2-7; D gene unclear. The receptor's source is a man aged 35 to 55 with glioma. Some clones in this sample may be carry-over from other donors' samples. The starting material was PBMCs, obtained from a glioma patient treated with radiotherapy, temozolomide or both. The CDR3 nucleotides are TGTGCCTGGAGGGGCCTCGGTCCCTACGAGCAGTACTTC. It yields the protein CAWRGLGPYEQYF.